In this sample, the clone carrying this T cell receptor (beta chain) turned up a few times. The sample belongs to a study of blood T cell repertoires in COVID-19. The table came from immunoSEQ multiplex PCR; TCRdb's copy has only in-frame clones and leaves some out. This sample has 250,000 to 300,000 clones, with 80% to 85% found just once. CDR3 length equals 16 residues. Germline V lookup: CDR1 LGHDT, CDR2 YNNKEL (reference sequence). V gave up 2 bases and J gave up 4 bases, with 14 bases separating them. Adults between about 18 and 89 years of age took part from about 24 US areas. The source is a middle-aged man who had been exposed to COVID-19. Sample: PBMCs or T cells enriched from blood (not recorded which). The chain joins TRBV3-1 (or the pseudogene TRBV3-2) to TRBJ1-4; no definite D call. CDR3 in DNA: TGTGCCAGCAGCCAAAGACAAAATCGATATAATGAAAAACTGTTTTTT. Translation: CASSQRQNRYNEKLFF.